The following is a TCR beta chain sequence with its context. The data are from a study of blood T cell repertoires in COVID-19. Overall study: The United States, Italy and Spain were the sources of the acute and convalescent COVID-19 samples. T cells, B-cell-depleted T cells, or PBMCs provided the cDNA or gDNA that served as material.

Patients at the Seattle site were enrolled during active infection and followed longitudinally. The CDR3 runs 15 residues. Losses at the gene ends were 6 bases for V and 3 bases for J; bases not matched to a gene: 9. Germline V gives CDR1 SQVTM, CDR2 ANQGSEA. Authors' data handling: Amplification with reference gene primers provided the estimates of nucleated cell counts. Assay: immunoSEQ multiplex PCR; the TCRdb copy retains only in-frame clones and omits some. V and J calls and clone size are as listed in that table; D and trimming were resolved from the DNA. The top ten hold about 9.4% of the sample, which has around 150,000 clones, approximately 87% seen once.

Sequenced input: peripheral blood. This chain uses TRBV29-1 with TRBJ2-3, with TRBD2 matching 10 bases. This TCR was recovered from a woman in her sixties or seventies with COVID-19, enrolled during active disease. The CDR3 loop is CSVKAPLAGTDTQYF. The CDR3 coding sequence is TGCAGCGTAAAGGCACCACTAGCGGGGACAGATACGCAGTATTTT.